This T cell receptor (beta chain) comes out of a study of spatial heterogeneity in lung cancer. Study context: Alpha-chain sequences were consistently detected in smaller numbers than beta-chain sequences. Across the raw uncorrected reads, a unique TCR and UMI combination was observed, on average, more than ten times.

V trimming: 10 bases; J trimming: 0 bases; junction bases outside the gene matches: 7. CDR3 length: 14 amino acids. Germline CDR1 reads ENHRY; CDR2 reads SYGVKD. Noted time point: sample taken at primary tumor resection. Sequencing covered unsorted whole RNA taken from tumor, nontumor lung or frozen PBMC. This clonotype counts as medium-sized. Each CDR3 protein is one row after TCRdb ran MiXCR on the 5' RACE reads. The repertoire consists of 4,000 or so distinct CDR3 sequences, with roughly 9.6% occurring once and the leading ten covering 5.5% to 8%. The chain uses TRBV10-3 and TRBJ2-7, with TRBD1 matching over 9 bases. The sequences come from normal lung tissue next to the tumor, collected at surgery. The receptor was isolated from a female donor with early-stage non-small cell lung cancer. The CDR3 nucleotides are TGTGCCACGCACGGGACAGGGTCCTCCTACGAGCAGTACTTC. Its protein is CATHGTGSSYEQYF.